The entry that follows covers one T cell receptor (beta chain) sequence. Its antigen is unidentified. The data were obtained in a study of T cells in localized non-small cell lung cancer. Study-level findings and limits: Appearance in adjacent lung was seen for a median approximately 58 of the top 100 tumor clones. The highest T cell clonality was in uninvolved adjacent lung, above tumor.

Data came from immunoSEQ multiplex PCR; TCRdb stores just in-frame clones and leaves some out. In the table there are about 33,000 clones, about 90% of which are singletons. Trimming stripped 6 bases from V and 3 bases from J, with 12 bases between. The CDR3 sequence is 13 residues long. CDR1 and CDR2 (germline): MNHEY, SVGAGI. V usage is TRBV6-5 and J usage is TRBJ2-7; D not certain. Sequenced material: peripheral blood mononuclear cells, taken before any cancer treatment. The TCR comes from a man between 40 and 69 years old with stage III lung adenocarcinoma. The CDR3 nucleotides read TGTGCCAGCAGGAGAACTTCGGGCTACGAGCAGTACTTC. It is translated as CASRRTSGYEQYF.